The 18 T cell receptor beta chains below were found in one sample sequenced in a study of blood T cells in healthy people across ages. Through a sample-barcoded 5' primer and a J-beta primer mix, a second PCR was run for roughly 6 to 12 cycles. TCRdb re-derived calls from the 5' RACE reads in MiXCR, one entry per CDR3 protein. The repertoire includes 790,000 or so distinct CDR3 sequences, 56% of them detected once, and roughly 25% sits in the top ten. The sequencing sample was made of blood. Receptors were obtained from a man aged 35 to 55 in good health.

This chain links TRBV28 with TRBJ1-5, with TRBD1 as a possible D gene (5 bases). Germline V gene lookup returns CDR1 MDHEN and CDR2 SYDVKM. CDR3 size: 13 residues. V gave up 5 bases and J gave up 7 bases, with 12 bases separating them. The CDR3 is CASSTSGAQPQHF. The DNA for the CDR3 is TGTGCCAGCAGTACTAGTGGGGCCCAGCCCCAGCATTTT. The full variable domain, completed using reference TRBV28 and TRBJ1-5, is DVKVTQSSRYLVKRTGEKVFLECVQDMDHENMFWYRQDPGLGLRLIYFSYDVKMKEKGDIPEGYSVSREKKERFSLILESASTNQTSMYLCASSTSGAQPQHFGDGTRLSIL.

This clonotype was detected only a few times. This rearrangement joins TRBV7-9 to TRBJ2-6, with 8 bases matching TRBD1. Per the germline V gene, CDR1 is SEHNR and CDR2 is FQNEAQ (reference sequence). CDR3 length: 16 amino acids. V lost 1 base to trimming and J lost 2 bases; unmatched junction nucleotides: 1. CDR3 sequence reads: CASSLGTGPGANVLTF. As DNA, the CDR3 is TGTGCCAGCAGCTTAGGGACAGGGCCTGGGGCCAACGTCCTGACTTTC.

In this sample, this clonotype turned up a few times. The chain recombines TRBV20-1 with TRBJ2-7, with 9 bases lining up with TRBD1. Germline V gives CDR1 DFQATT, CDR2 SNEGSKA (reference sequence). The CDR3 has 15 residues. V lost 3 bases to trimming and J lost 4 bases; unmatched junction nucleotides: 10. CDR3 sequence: CSARDGRDRAYEQYF. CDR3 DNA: TGCAGTGCTAGGGACGGCCGGGACAGGGCTTACGAGCAGTACTTC.

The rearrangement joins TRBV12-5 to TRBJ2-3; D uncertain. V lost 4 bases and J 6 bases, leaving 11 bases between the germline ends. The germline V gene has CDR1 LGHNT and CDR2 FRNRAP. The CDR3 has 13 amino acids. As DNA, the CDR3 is TGTGCTAGTGGTTCAACCTTAGTGGATACGCAGTATTTT. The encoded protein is CASGSTLVDTQYF. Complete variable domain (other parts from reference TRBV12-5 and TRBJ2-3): DARVTQTPRHKVTEMGQEVTMRCQPILGHNTVFWYRQTMMQGLELLAYFRNRAPLDDSGMPKDRFSAEMPDATLATLKIQPSEPRDSAVYFCASGSTLVDTQYFGPGTRLTVL.

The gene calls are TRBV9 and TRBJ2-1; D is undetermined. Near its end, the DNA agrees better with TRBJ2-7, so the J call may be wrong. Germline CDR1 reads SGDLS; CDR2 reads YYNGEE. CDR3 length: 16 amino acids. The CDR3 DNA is TGTGCCAGCAGCGTCGCTCCACAAATACGTTACAATGAGCAGTACTTC. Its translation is CASSVAPQIRYNEQYF.

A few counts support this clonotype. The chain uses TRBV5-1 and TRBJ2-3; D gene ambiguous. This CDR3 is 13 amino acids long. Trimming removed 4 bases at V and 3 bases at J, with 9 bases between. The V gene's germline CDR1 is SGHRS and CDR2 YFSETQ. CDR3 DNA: TGCGCCAGCAGCAAAGACCGGACAGATACGCAGTATTTT. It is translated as CASSKDRTDTQYF.

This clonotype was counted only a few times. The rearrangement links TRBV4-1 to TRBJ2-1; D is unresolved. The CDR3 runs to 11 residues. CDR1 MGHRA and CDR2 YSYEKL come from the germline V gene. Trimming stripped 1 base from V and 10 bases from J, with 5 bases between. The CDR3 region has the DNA TGCGCCAGCAGCCAAGGAGAAGAGCAGTTCTTC. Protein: CASSQGEEQFF.

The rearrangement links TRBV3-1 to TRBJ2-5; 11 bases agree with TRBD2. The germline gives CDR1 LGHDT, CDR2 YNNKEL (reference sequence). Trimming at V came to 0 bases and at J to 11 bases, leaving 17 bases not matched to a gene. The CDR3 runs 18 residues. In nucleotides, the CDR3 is TGTGCCAGCAGCCAAGAATCGAGACTAGCGGGGATCAGGAATGAGCAGTACTTC. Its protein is CASSQESRLAGIRNEQYF.

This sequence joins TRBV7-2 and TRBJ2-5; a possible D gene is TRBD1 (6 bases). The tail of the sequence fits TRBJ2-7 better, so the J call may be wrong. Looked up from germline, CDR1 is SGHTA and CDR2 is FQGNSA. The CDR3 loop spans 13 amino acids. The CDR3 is CASSRDMGGEQYF. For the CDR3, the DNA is TGTGCCAGCAGCCGGGACATGGGTGGCGAGCAGTACTTC.

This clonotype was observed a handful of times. The CDR3 here is CASSYSTGSYNEQFF. The CDR3 nucleotides read TGTGCCAGCAGTTACTCGACTGGCTCCTACAATGAGCAGTTCTTC. The chain couples TRBV6-5 to TRBJ2-1; unclear D gene. This CDR3 has 15 residues. The germline V gene encodes CDR1 MNHEY and CDR2 SVGAGI. Trimming took off 0 bases at V and 0 bases at J, with 6 bases between the two ends.

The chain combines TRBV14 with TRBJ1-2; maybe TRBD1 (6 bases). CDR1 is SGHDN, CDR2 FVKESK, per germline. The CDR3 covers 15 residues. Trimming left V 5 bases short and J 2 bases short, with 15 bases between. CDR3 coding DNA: TGTGCCAGCAGCGGGACACGCTGGGAGAACTATGGCTACACCTTC. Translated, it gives CASSGTRWENYGYTF.

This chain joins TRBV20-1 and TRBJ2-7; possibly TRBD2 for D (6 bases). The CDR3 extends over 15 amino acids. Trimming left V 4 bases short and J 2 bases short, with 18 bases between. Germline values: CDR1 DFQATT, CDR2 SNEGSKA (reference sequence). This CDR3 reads CSATNLRDFPYEQYF. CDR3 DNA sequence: TGCAGTGCTACCAATCTCCGGGACTTTCCCTACGAGCAGTACTTC.

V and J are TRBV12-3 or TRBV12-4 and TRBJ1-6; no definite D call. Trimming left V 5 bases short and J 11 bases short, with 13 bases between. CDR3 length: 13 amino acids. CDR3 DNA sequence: TGTGCCAGCAGTGTAGAAGACCGGACACCCCTCCACTTT. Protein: CASSVEDRTPLHF.

The CDR3 is CASSLVWMGQGGYEQYF. The CDR3 DNA reads as TGTGCCAGCAGCTTAGTGTGGATGGGACAGGGTGGCTACGAGCAGTACTTC. J is TRBJ2-7 and V is TRBV7-8; 9 nucleotides line up with TRBD1. The CDR3 runs to 17 residues. The germline CDR1 and CDR2 sequences are SGHVS and FQNEAQ. With 1 base clipped from V and 3 bases from J, the junction kept 10 bases outside the gene matches.

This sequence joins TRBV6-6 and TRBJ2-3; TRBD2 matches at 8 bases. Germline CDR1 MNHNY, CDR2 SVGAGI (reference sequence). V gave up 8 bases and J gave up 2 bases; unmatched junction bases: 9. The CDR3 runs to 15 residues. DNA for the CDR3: TGTGCCAGCCAACATCGGGGGGGGTACACAGATACGCAGTATTTT. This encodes CASQHRGGYTDTQYF.

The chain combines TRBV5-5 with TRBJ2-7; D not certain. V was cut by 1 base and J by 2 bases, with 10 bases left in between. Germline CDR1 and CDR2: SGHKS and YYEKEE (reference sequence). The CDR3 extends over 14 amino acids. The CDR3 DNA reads TGTGCCAGCAGCTTGATTTCCGAGGCCTACGAGCAGTACTTC. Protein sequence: CASSLISEAYEQYF. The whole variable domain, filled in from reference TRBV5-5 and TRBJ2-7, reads DAGVTQSPTHLIKTRGQQVTLRCSPISGHKSVSWYQQVLGQGPQFIFQYYEKEERGRGNFPDRFSARQFPNYSSELNVNALLLGDSALYLCASSLISEAYEQYFGPGTRLTVT.

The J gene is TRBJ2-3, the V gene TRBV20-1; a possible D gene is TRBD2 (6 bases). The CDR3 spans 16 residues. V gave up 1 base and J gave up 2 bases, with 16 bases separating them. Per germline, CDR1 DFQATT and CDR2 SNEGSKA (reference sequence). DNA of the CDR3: TGCAGTGCTAGAGGGGGTGGGGCGGGACCCACAGATACGCAGTATTTT. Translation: CSARGGGAGPTDTQYF.

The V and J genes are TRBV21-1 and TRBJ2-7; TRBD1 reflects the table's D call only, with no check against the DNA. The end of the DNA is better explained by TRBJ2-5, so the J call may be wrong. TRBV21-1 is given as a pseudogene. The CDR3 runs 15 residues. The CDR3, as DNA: TGTGCCAGCAGCGAAGCAGCGGGGGAAGGACAGACCCAGTACTTC. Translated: CASSEAAGEGQTQYF.